The clone carrying this T cell receptor beta chain was detected only a few times. Its matching antigen is unknown. This record comes from a study of identical twins. Findings of the study overall: Out-of-frame alpha sequences common to twins exhibited an excess of low generation probability. Invariant cells of the MAIT and iNKT types might have partly distorted the zero-insertion analyses. The models gave estimates that fell short of the out-of-frame TCR alpha sharing seen in monozygotic twins. These conclusions were based on statistical analysis (cross-sectional, not following the same donors).

TCRdb fed the 5' RACE reads into MiXCR, producing one record per CDR3 protein. The sample yields about 1.7 million distinct CDR3 sequences, more than 30% seen once. Between the trimmed V and J ends, which lost 5 bases and 3 bases, there was a span of 14 bases. CDR3 size: 14 residues. Germline CDR1 MNHEY, CDR2 SMNVEV (reference sequence). The chain uses TRBV27 and TRBJ2-7; either TRBD1 or TRBD2 may fit D (6 bases each). The sequence came from a newborn girl in good health. The sample taken for sequencing was cord blood. The CDR3: CASSRKGGFYEQYF. The CDR3 DNA reads TGTGCCAGCAGTCGAAAGGGGGGATTCTACGAGCAGTACTTC.